The present TCR beta chain was sequenced within a study of T-cell reconstitution after alpha-beta-depleted transplantation in children. CDR1 is DFQATT and CDR2 is SNEGSKA in the germline V gene (reference sequence). V lost 8 bases and J 8 bases, leaving 12 bases between the germline ends. The CDR3 length is 10 residues. The table lists this clonotype with many counts. Unique molecular identifiers featured in how the TCRbeta library was prepared. One entry per CDR3 protein results from TCRdb running MiXCR on the PCR reads. The sample contains approximately 640,000 distinct CDR3 sequences, approximately 15% of which appear only once.

The rearrangement uses TRBV20-1 and TRBJ1-2, with D maybe TRBD1 (5 bases). This sample comprised PBMCs from the stem cell graft donor, obtained from the stem cell graft. The sequence was obtained from a human donor who donated a stem cell graft to a child with acute myeloid leukemia. CDR3 sequence: CSTLGEGYTF. In DNA, the CDR3 is TGCAGTACTCTGGGGGAGGGCTACACCTTC.